Included here is one T cell receptor beta chain sequence, with context. This receptor's antigen is unknown. No much larger clone exists at a distance of one base, and base qualities are not known. The time point label, read with the paper, signifies: about 28 days (+/-7) after the second vaccine dose. AZD1222 recipients with second doses at about 4 weeks or about 12 weeks were pooled, because spike-specific TCR depth and breadth did not differ between schedules. Samples from vaccinated people were obtained from the UK trials COV001 and COV002, which included a single-blind randomized controlled phase 2/3 trial of AZD1222 (ChAdOx1 nCoV-19) in healthy adults. Trial participant PBMC samples were collected at day 0 and day 28 after the second dose for TCRbeta chain sequencing. The CDR3 regions of human TCRbeta chains were subjected to immunosequencing. Per the original workflow: Repertoire TCRs were matched against a reference library of SARS-CoV-2-specific TCRs generated with the MIRA antigen-specificity platform. Breadth was defined as the fraction of unique TCRs that were SARS-CoV-2-associated. Depth was defined as the fraction of total T cells that were SARS-CoV-2-associated. Each spike-specific TCR was assigned to its reactive spike region and to a CD4 or CD8 class using the MIRA data. Log10-transformed breadth and depth values were compared by one-way ANOVA with Sidak's multiple comparisons tests. TCRdb's version of the immuneACCESS table is confined to in-frame rearrangements and falls short of the full clone set. An unresolved V gene accounts for under half of the shortfall where checked; the remainder is of unknown origin. Clone size and V and J calls were adopted from that table, with D and trimming inferred from the DNA. The sample table shows tens of thousands of clones, and around 80% are seen once. The ten largest clones represent around 15% of the sample.

This entry belongs to a study of T cell responses to AZD1222 COVID-19 vaccine (dated by TCRdb to the early 2020s). Broadly, across the study: A total of approximately 240 trial participants underwent TCR sequencing, of whom some 210 received two doses of AZD1222 and some 26 received two doses of the MenACWY control vaccine. Trial participants were enrolled by age into subgroups of 18-55, 56-69 and 70-plus years, and around 150, 29 and 61 TCR-sequenced participants, respectively, were included in these subgroups.

Findings and caveats that apply to the study as a whole: Vaccine-associated CD4 TCRs spanned the whole spike protein, with dominant responses in regions 160-218 and 743-854. Participants were mostly white British, with more females than males. The authors suggested clonal diversity may have been underestimated. After two AZD1222 doses, both the breadth and the depth of spike-specific TCRs were significantly higher than at day 0 and than in MenACWY recipients. In the small 56-69-year group, the increase in depth fell short of significance, most likely because of low power. Epitopes outside the regions mutated in the B.1.351 and B.1.1.7 variants were reportedly recognized by nearly half of the unique spike-specific TCRs. Conclusions about previously exposed vaccinees are limited, since just five to seven AZD1222 recipients were seropositive for SARS-CoV-2 at baseline. Because no samples from the day 14 peak response were available, repertoires could be characterized only after the peak T cell response.

Via the germline V gene, CDR1 is LGHNA and CDR2 YSLEER. V loses 0 bases of germline sequence and J loses 9 bases, and the interval between the two ends is 9 bases. Including cysteine and phenylalanine, the CDR3 has 13 amino acids. Just CDR3 DNA is preserved here, 39 bases in frame from base 1. The sequence was obtained from an adult who received the AZD1222 COVID-19 vaccine. The sequenced sample was peripheral blood, obtained 28 days after the second AZD1222 dose. The chain is made from TRBV4-3 and TRBJ1-5; the D gene lacks a confident call. The CDR3 sequence is CASSQEVQMPQHF. The DNA sequence is as follows: TGCGCCAGCAGCCAAGAGGTGCAAATGCCCCAGCATTTT.